This entry lists 18 T cell receptor beta chains sequenced from one sample in a study of T and B cells in COVID-19 patients. BIOMED2 TRB-A/B primer pools were used in multiplex TRB PCR. Each CDR3 protein gets one entry after TCRdb re-called the multiplex PCR reads with MiXCR. The sample consists of 9,500 to 13,000 distinct CDR3 sequences, about 33% of them appearing once. From blood, about 240-550 ng of genomic DNA served as TRB template. The specimen was blood. The receptors originated from a human donor with active COVID-19.

This clonotype is medium-sized (0.01 to 0.1%) by share. V is TRBV6-5 and J is TRBJ2-1; 9 bases map to TRBD1. Germline V gene sequence: CDR1 MNHEY, CDR2 SVGAGI. The CDR3 has 17 residues. V trimming: 0 bases; J trimming: 4 bases; junction bases outside the gene matches: 7. The CDR3 nucleotides read TGTGCCAGCAGTTACTCCCCGGGACAGGGCATTTACAATGAGCAGTTCTTC. Translating it yields CASSYSPGQGIYNEQFF.

J is TRBJ1-2 and V is TRBV9; TRBD1 aligns across 8 bases. Germline V gene lookup returns CDR1 SGDLS and CDR2 YYNGEE. The CDR3 consists of 14 residues. Trimming removed 4 bases from V and 3 bases from J; junction bases left unmatched: 5. The CDR3, as DNA: TGTGCCAGCAGCACTGGACAGGGAGACTATGGCTACACCTTC. Translating it yields CASSTGQGDYGYTF.

This clonotype qualifies as medium-sized. V usage is TRBV5-6 and J usage is TRBJ2-2; no firm D call. Deletions cut 1 base from V and 5 bases from J, with 12 bases between. This CDR3 has 15 residues. The germline CDR1 and CDR2 sequences are SGHDT and YYEEEE. CDR3 DNA: TGTGCCAGCAGCTTGTCGTCAGGTCGAACCGGGGAGCTGTTTTTT. Translation gives CASSLSSGRTGELFF.

This clonotype was counted a few times. The V and J genes are TRBV24-1 and TRBJ2-1, with D maybe TRBD2 (5 bases). This CDR3 has 15 residues. Trimming shortened V by 2 bases and J by 9 bases, and 16 bases separated the two germline ends. Germline assignment: CDR1 KGHDR and CDR2 SFDVKD. CDR3 sequence (DNA): TGTGCCACCAGTGATTCGGGTAGCGTAGGTGGTGAGCAGTTCTTC. Its protein product is CATSDSGSVGGEQFF.

The V and J genes are TRBV7-4 and TRBJ1-2; D not certain. Trimming cost V 5 bases and J 2 bases, with 18 bases left between them. Germline loops: CDR1 SGHVT, CDR2 SQSDAQ. The CDR3 is made up of 16 amino acids. Here the CDR3 DNA reads TGTGCCAGCAGCCAGACGATAAGCAGTTCCAACTATGGCTACACCTTC. It yields the protein CASSQTISSSNYGYTF.

By frequency in the sample, this clonotype is medium-sized (0.01 to 0.1%). The chain has TRBV5-4 and TRBJ2-2; no clear D. The germline V gene encodes CDR1 SGHNT and CDR2 YYREEE (reference sequence). The length of the CDR3 is 18 residues. V lost 0 bases and J 0 bases, leaving 15 bases between the germline ends. CDR3 region: CASSLAKVSGSNTGELFF. The DNA of the CDR3 is TGTGCCAGCAGCTTGGCCAAAGTGTCAGGCTCGAACACCGGGGAGCTGTTTTTT.

This clonotype is judged medium-sized (0.01 to 0.1%). The chain is built from TRBV12-3 or TRBV12-4 and TRBJ2-1; TRBD1 might be the D (6 bases). The CDR3 is 15 amino acids. V was pared by 3 bases and J by 10 bases, with 19 bases between. This chain's CDR3 is CASSFVTRGSSEQFF. DNA of the CDR3: TGTGCCAGCAGTTTCGTAACCAGGGGAAGTTCGGAGCAGTTCTTC.

In its sample, this clonotype was seen a few times. V is TRBV12-3 or TRBV12-4 and J is TRBJ2-5; 7 nucleotides match TRBD2. V lost 6 bases and J lost 4; bases outside the gene matches: 2. This CDR3 is built from 12 residues. CDR3 region: CASRASGETQYF. The CDR3 bases are TGTGCCAGCAGGGCTAGCGGAGAGACCCAGTACTTC.

The V gene is TRBV6-2 or TRBV6-3, the J gene TRBJ1-3; D is ambiguous. The CDR3 sequence is 15 residues long. Germline V CDR1 and CDR2: MNHEY, SVGEGT. The V and J ends lost 0 bases and 0 bases respectively, with 6 bases between them. CDR3 region: CASSYSGSSGNTIYF. CDR3 coding DNA: TGTGCCAGCAGTTACTCGGGATCCTCTGGAAACACCATATATTTT.

V is TRBV6-5 and J is TRBJ2-3, with 7 bases fitting TRBD1. V shed 2 bases, J shed 2 bases, and the junction held 7 bases outside the gene matches. In germline, CDR1 is MNHEY, CDR2 SVGAGI. This CDR3 comprises 16 residues. The CDR3 DNA follows: TGTGCCAGCAGTTACCACTGGACAGGAATCACAGATACGCAGTATTTT. Amino acid sequence: CASSYHWTGITDTQYF.

This clonotype was observed a few times. The V call is TRBV24-1, the J call TRBJ2-1; D not certain. Trimming left V 4 bases short and J 7 bases short, with 10 bases between. The CDR3 spans 13 residues. Per the germline V gene, CDR1 is KGHDR and CDR2 is SFDVKD. The CDR3 bases are TGTGCCACCAGTGAACGGGCTCGAAATGAGCAGTTCTTC. Translating it yields CATSERARNEQFF.

The chain carries TRBV5-5 and TRBJ2-1; 8 bases align to TRBD1. This CDR3 contains 18 residues. Germline V gene lookup returns CDR1 SGHKS and CDR2 YYEKEE (reference sequence). V lost 4 bases to trimming and J lost 4 bases; unmatched junction nucleotides: 16. CDR3 sequence: CASSRTGPGDSLYNEQFF. The CDR3 DNA sequence: TGTGCCAGCAGCCGGACAGGGCCCGGGGACAGCCTATACAATGAGCAGTTCTTC.

CDR3 protein: CAITAAGGNTEAFF. The DNA of the CDR3 is TGTGCCATCACCGCGGCAGGCGGGAACACTGAAGCTTTCTTT. The rearrangement uses TRBV10-3 and TRBJ1-1; D call uncertain. Germline CDR1 ENHRY, CDR2 SYGVKD. The V end was cut by 7 bases, the J end by 1 base, with 13 bases between. The CDR3 is made up of 14 amino acids.

The sample holds a few counts of this clonotype. The V and J genes are TRBV12-3 or TRBV12-4 and TRBJ1-2; D remains unclear. V lost 7 bases to trimming and J lost 8 bases, with 14 bases between them. The length of the CDR3 is 12 residues. The CDR3 DNA is TGTGCCAGCACCTCTCACGGGGTCGGCTACACCTTC. It is translated as CASTSHGVGYTF.

This clonotype was seen only a few times. This chain joins TRBV30 and TRBJ1-2; no definite D call. Germline V gives CDR1 GTSNPN, CDR2 SVGIG (reference sequence). The CDR3 runs to 15 residues. Trimming removed 3 bases at V and 0 bases at J, with 14 bases between. The CDR3 spells CAWRSWDHTNYGYTF. Written as DNA, the CDR3 is TGTGCCTGGAGGTCGTGGGATCATACTAACTATGGCTACACCTTC.

V gene TRBV5-1 combines with J gene TRBJ2-5; 9 nucleotides agree with TRBD2. V gave up 3 bases and J gave up 4 bases; unmatched junction bases: 7. CDR3 length: 15 residues. CDR1 SGHRS and CDR2 YFSETQ come from the germline V gene. The CDR3 reads CASSSLGAGGETQYF. In DNA form, the CDR3 reads TGCGCCAGCAGCTCCCTCGGAGCGGGGGGAGAGACCCAGTACTTC.

A word on this clonotype: A much more abundant neighbour one base away suggests this may be a read error. The chain recombines TRBV19 with TRBJ2-3, with 9 bases matching TRBD2. The CDR3 consists of 15 residues. From germline, CDR1 is LNHDA and CDR2 SQIVND (reference sequence). The V and J ends lost 4 bases and 2 bases, in that order; junction bases with no gene match: 4. The chain's CDR3 is CASSTQRGATDTQYF. The CDR3 region has the DNA TGTGCCAGTAGTACCCAGCGGGGGGCCACAGATACGCAGTATTTT. Combining the CDR3 with reference TRBV19 and TRBJ2-3 gives the whole variable domain DGGITQSPKYLFRKEGQNVTLSCEQNLNHDAMYWYRQDPGQGLRLIYYSQIVNDFQKGDIAEGYSVSREKKESFPLTVTSAQKNPTAFYLCASSTQRGATDTQYFGPGTRLTVL.

The V and J genes are TRBV20-1 and TRBJ2-2, with D possibly being TRBD2 (5 bases). The CDR3 totals 13 residues. Trimming left V 5 bases short and J 3 bases short, with 10 bases between. Looked up from germline, CDR1 is DFQATT and CDR2 is SNEGSKA (reference sequence). CDR3 region: CSAPDYDTGELFF. The DNA for the CDR3 is TGCAGTGCTCCAGACTACGACACCGGGGAGCTGTTTTTT.